This T cell receptor beta chain was sequenced for a study of blood T cell repertoires in COVID-19. Study-level background: Researchers got acute and convalescent COVID-19 samples from the United States, Italy and Spain.

In the original analysis: Amplification of reference gene primers was used by the study to estimate nucleated cell counts. Produced via immunoSEQ multiplex PCR; TCRdb's table is partial and in-frame only. The V and J calls and the clone size are those of that table, but D and trimming were determined from the DNA. The sample has around 450,000 clones; about 90% are singletons. Germline V lookup: CDR1 SNHLY, CDR2 FYNNEI. Trimming cost V 4 bases and J 9 bases, with 19 bases left between them. The CDR3 has 15 residues. Those enrolled, adults aged roughly 18 to 89 years, came from some 23 US areas. Recovered participants had two consecutive negative NP/OP PCR tests, healthcare professional clearance, or symptom resolution.

The source material was PBMCs or T cells enriched from blood (not recorded which). This TCR derives from a woman aged 18 to 35 who had recovered from COVID-19. The chain employs TRBV2 and TRBJ1-5, with D perhaps matching TRBD1 (5 bases). The CDR3: CASSARVHGPSPQHF. In nucleotides, the CDR3 is TGTGCCAGCAGTGCCAGGGTCCACGGGCCATCGCCCCAGCATTTT.